This TCR beta chain was captured by sequencing in a study of blood T cell repertoires in COVID-19. Study background: T cells, B-cell-depleted T cells, or PBMCs provided the cDNA or gDNA that served as material.

CDR1 is SGHNT, CDR2 YYREEE, per germline (reference sequence). Trimming took off 3 bases at V and 2 bases at J, with 8 bases between the two ends. The CDR3 has 13 residues. Original analysis: Cell counts per sample came from amplifying reference gene primers. Data came from immunoSEQ multiplex PCR; TCRdb stores just in-frame clones and leaves some out. V, J and clone size are those of that table, while D and trimming were read from the DNA. Of over 150,000 clones listed, around 81% were seen once; the top ten hold roughly 8.8%. The specimen was peripheral blood. The clonotype comes from a woman of 80 years or more with COVID-19, enrolled during active disease. The chain is built from TRBV5-4 and TRBJ1-2, with D unclear. The CDR3 region has the DNA TGTGCCAGCAGCTCGACACAGAACTATGGCTACACCTTC. This codes for CASSSTQNYGYTF. Looking up the rest from reference TRBV5-4 and TRBJ1-2 gives the full variable domain: ETGVTQSPTHLIKTRGQQVTLRCSSQSGHNTVSWYQQALGQGPQFIFQYYREEENGRGNFPPRFSGLQFPNYSSELNVNALELDDSALYLCASSSTQNYGYTFGSGTRLTVV.